The rows below give T cell receptor beta chains drawn from one sample of a study of T-cell memory formation after mild COVID-19. TCRdb called the 5' RACE reads again in MiXCR, with one record for every CDR3 protein. The sample holds 470,000 or so distinct CDR3 sequences, 15% to 25% seen once. The sample taken for sequencing was PBMCs or a T cell subset sorted from them (not recorded which). All receptors come from an adult woman who had mild COVID-19 (a few samples of this study predate the infection). Cell type and time point are not known. Each CDR3 is given with its conserved first and last residue. The D gene is left open where the match is weak. Size tells how often a clone was seen (once, few, many) or the class of an expanded clone, and some rows leave it out.

V gene	D gene	clone size	J gene	CDR3 protein	CDR3 DNA
TRBV3-1	-	-	TRBJ2-5	CASSINHRVGETQYF	TGTGCCAGCAGCATCAACCACAGGGTCGGAGAGACCCAGTACTTC
TRBV7-2	TRBD1	-	TRBJ1-5	CASSRQGNINQPQHF	TGTGCCAGCAGCCGACAGGGAAATATCAATCAGCCCCAGCATTTT
TRBV7-9	-	-	TRBJ2-2	CAAPQRGRSTSAELFF	TGTGCCGCACCCCAGCGAGGACGTTCGACTTCCGCGGAGCTGTTTTTT
TRBV3-1	-	-	TRBJ1-5	CASSQSSNQPQHF	TGTGCCAGCAGCCAGTCGTCCAATCAGCCCCAGCATTTT
TRBV6-7	TRBD1	-	TRBJ2-4	CASTCSSRGQGARGAKNIQYF	TGTGCCAGCACTTGCTCCAGCCGCGGACAGGGGGCTAGGGGGGCCAAAAACATTCAGTACTTC
TRBV7-9	-	few	TRBJ2-5	CASSQNLLGTQYF	TGTGCCAGCAGCCAAAATCTTCTCGGGACCCAGTACTTC
TRBV10-3	TRBD1	-	TRBJ1-6	CAISERDRASPLHF	TGTGCCATCAGTGAAAGGGACAGGGCTTCACCCCTCCACTTT
TRBV7-2	TRBD2	-	TRBJ2-7	CASSQALAGVGEQYF	TGTGCCAGCAGCCAGGCCCTAGCGGGAGTGGGGGAGCAGTACTTC
TRBV25-1	-	few	TRBJ2-5	CASSPVRGGSETQYF	TGTGCCAGCAGTCCCGTGAGGGGGGGATCAGAGACCCAGTACTTC
TRBV9	-	once	TRBJ2-2	CASSVDGPSGELFF	TGTGCCAGCAGCGTAGACGGACCCTCCGGGGAGCTGTTTTTT
TRBV20-1	TRBD2	few	TRBJ2-1	CSASLKAASGRQGEQFF	TGCAGTGCTAGCCTTAAGGCGGCTAGCGGGAGACAGGGTGAGCAGTTCTTC
TRBV2	TRBD1	few	TRBJ1-4	CASGQQGLGEKLFF	TGTGCCAGCGGCCAACAGGGGCTTGGGGAAAAACTGTTTTTT
TRBV4-3	TRBD1	-	TRBJ1-4	CASSQGQTTNEKLFF	TGCGCCAGCAGCCAGGGACAGACAACTAATGAAAAACTGTTTTTT